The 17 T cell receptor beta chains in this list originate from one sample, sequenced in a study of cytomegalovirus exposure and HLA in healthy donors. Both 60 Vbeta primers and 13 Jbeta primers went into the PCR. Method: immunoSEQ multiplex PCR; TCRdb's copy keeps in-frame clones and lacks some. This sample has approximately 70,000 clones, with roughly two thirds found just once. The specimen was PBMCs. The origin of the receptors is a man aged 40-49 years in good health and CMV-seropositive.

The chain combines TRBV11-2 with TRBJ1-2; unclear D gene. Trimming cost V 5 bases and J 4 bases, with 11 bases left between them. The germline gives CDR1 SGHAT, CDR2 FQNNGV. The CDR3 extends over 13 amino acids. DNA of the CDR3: TGTGCCAGCAGCCGGGGTTTGAGCTATGGCTACACCTTC. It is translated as CASSRGLSYGYTF. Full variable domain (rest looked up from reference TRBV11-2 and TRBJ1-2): EAGVAQSPRYKIIEKRQSVAFWCNPISGHATLYWYQQILGQGPKLLIQFQNNGVVDDSQLPKDRFSAERLKGVDSTLKIQPAKLEDSAVYLCASSRGLSYGYTFGSGTRLTVV.

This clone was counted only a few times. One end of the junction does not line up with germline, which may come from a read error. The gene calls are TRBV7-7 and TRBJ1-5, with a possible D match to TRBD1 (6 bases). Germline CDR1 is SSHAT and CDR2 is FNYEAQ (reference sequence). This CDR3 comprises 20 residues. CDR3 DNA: TGTGCTAGCACATGCCCGGGACAAGGCCGGGTTTGCTATAGCAATCAGCCCCAGCATTTT. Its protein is CASTCPGQGRVCYSNQPQHF.

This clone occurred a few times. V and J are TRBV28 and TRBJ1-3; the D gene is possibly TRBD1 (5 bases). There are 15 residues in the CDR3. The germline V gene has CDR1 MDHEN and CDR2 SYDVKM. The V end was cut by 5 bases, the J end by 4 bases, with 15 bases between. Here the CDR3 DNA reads TGTGCCAGCAGTCCAATACCGACAGTAGGAAACACCATATATTTT. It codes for CASSPIPTVGNTIYF.

The CDR3 DNA reads TGTGCCAGCAGCCCCGGGATCAATGAGCAGTTCTTC. This codes for CASSPGINEQFF. The chain recombines TRBV7-9 with TRBJ2-1, with D tentatively TRBD2 (5 bases). The ends were cut back, 5 bases at V and 6 bases at J, with 8 bases in the middle. There are 12 residues in the CDR3. CDR1 and CDR2 from the germline V gene are SEHNR and FQNEAQ (reference sequence).

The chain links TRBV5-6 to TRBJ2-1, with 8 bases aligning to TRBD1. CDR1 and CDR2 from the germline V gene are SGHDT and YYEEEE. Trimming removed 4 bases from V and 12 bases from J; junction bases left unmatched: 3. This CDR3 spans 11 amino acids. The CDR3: CASSPGQGQFF. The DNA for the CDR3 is TGTGCCAGCAGCCCTGGACAGGGGCAGTTCTTC. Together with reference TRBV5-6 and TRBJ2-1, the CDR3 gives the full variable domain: DAGVTQSPTHLIKTRGQQVTLRCSPKSGHDTVSWYQQALGQGPQFIFQYYEEEERQRGNFPDRFSGHQFPNYSSELNVNALLLGDSALYLCASSPGQGQFFGPGTRLTVL.

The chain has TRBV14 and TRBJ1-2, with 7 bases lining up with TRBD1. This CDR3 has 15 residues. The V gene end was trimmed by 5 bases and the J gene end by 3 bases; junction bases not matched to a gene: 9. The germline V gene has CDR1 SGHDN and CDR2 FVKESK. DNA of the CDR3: TGTGCCAGCAGCTCGGGACAGCAGAGATACTATGGCTACACCTTC. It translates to CASSSGQQRYYGYTF. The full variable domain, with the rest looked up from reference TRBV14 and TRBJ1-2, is EAGVTQFPSHSVIEKGQTVTLRCDPISGHDNLYWYRRVMGKEIKFLLHFVKESKQDESGMPNNRFLAERTGGTYSTLKVQPAELEDSGVYFCASSSGQQRYYGYTFGSGTRLTVV.

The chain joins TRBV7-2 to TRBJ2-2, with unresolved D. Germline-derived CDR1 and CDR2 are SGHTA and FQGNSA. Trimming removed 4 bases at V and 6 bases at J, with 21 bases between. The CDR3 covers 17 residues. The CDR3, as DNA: TGTGCCAGCAGCTCTAACCGAGACTGGTACGAGGCCGGGGAGCTGTTTTTT. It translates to CASSSNRDWYEAGELFF.

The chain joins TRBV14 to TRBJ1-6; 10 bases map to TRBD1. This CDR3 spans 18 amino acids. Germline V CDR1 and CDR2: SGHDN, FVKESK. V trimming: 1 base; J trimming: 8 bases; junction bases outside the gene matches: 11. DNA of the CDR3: TGTGCCAGCAGCCAAGCTGACAGGGGGCCCTATGTGGATTCACCCCTCCACTTT. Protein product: CASSQADRGPYVDSPLHF.

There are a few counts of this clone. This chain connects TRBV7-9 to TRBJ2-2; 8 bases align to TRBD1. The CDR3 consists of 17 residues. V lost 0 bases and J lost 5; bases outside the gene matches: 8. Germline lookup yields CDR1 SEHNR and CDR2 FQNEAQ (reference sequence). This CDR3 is CASSLALGQGRTGELFF. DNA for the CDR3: TGTGCCAGCAGCTTAGCCCTAGGACAGGGAAGGACCGGGGAGCTGTTTTTT.

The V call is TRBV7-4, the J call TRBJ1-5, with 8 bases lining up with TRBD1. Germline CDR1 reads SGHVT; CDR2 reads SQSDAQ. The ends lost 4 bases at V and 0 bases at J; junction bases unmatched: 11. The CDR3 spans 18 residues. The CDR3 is CASSSVTGVGYSNQPQHF. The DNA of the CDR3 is TGTGCCAGCAGCTCCGTGACAGGGGTAGGATATAGCAATCAGCCCCAGCATTTT.

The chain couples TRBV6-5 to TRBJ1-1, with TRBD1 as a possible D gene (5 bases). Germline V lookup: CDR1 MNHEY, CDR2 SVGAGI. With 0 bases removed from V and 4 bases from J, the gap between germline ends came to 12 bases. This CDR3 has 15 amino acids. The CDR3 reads CASSYSQGYSTEAFF. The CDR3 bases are TGTGCCAGCAGTTACTCGCAGGGTTATTCCACTGAAGCTTTCTTT.

This CDR3 reads CASTSRHRSGANVLTF. CDR3 nucleotides: TGTGCCAGTACCTCGAGACACAGATCTGGGGCCAACGTCCTGACTTTC. This chain uses TRBV19 with TRBJ2-6, with D hard to call. Per germline, CDR1 LNHDA and CDR2 SQIVND (reference sequence). The CDR3 sequence is 16 residues long. V shed 7 bases and J shed 1 base, with 14 bases lying between them.

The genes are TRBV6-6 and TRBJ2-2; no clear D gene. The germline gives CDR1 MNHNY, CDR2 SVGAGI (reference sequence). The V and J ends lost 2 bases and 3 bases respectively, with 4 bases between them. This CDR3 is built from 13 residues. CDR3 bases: TGTGCCAGCAGTTACCTTGACACCGGGGAGCTGTTTTTT. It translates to CASSYLDTGELFF.

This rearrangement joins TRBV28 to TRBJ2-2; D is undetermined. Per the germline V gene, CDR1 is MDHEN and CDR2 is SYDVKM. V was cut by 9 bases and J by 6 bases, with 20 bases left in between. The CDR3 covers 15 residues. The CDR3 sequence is CASLRSRSGPGELFF. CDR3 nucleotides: TGTGCCAGTCTACGGAGCAGATCCGGCCCCGGGGAGCTGTTTTTT.

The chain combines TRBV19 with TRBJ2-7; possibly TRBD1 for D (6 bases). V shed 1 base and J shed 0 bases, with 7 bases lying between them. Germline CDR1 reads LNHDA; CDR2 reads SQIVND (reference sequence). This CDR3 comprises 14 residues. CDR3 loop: CASSIADSSYEQYF. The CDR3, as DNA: TGTGCCAGTAGTATAGCGGACAGCTCCTACGAGCAGTACTTC.

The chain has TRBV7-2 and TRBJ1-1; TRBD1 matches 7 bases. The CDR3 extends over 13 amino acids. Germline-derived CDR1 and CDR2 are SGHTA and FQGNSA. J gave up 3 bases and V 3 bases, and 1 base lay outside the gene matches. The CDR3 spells CASSFDRDTEAFF. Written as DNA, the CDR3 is TGTGCCAGCAGCTTCGACAGGGACACTGAAGCTTTCTTT.

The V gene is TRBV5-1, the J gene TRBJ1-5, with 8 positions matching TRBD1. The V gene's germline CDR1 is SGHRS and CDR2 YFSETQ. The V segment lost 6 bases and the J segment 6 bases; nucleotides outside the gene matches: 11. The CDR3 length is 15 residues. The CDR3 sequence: CASTPTGGEGQPQHF. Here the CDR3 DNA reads TGCGCCAGCACACCCACAGGGGGAGAGGGTCAGCCCCAGCATTTT.